What follows are 24 T cell receptor beta chains derived from one specimen sequenced in a study of control samples from healthy donors and cancer patients. Generated by immunoSEQ multiplex PCR, the TCRdb table keeps only in-frame clones and is missing some. The sample includes about 94,000 clones, 90% of them seen just once. The sequenced sample consisted of blood. These receptors all come from a young woman in good health.

The chain couples TRBV6-5 to TRBJ1-2; unclear D gene. This CDR3 contains 15 residues. Germline CDR1 reads MNHEY; CDR2 reads SVGAGI. Trimming removed 6 bases from V and 2 bases from J, with 16 bases in between. The CDR3 loop reads CASSPGVGGNYGYTF. The CDR3 DNA reads as TGTGCCAGCAGCCCGGGTGTTGGCGGGAACTATGGCTACACCTTC.

The sample holds one count of this clone. The V gene is TRBV4-1, the J gene TRBJ2-3; 8 nucleotides line up with TRBD2. The CDR3 is 18 residues long. The germline V gene has CDR1 MGHRA and CDR2 YSYEKL. The ends lost 4 bases at V and 2 bases at J; junction bases unmatched: 14. CDR3 coding DNA: TGCGCCAGCAGCCGCTTCTTCTCCGGACTAGCCCTCACAGATACGCAGTATTTT. This codes for CASSRFFSGLALTDTQYF.

This rearrangement joins TRBV10-1 to TRBJ2-1; D gene uncertain. CDR3 length equals 15 residues. CDR1 is WNHNN and CDR2 is SYGVQD in the germline V gene (reference sequence). Trimming cost V 3 bases and J 0 bases, with 9 bases left between them. The CDR3 DNA follows: TGCGCCAGCAGTGACGACGCGAGCTCCTACAATGAGCAGTTCTTC. Translating gives CASSDDASSYNEQFF.

The gene calls are TRBV7-7 and TRBJ2-5; tentatively, D is TRBD2 (5 bases). V gave up 5 bases and J gave up 2 bases, with 15 bases separating them. Germline V CDR1 and CDR2: SSHAT, FNYEAQ (reference sequence). The CDR3 runs 15 residues. The DNA of the CDR3 is TGTGCCAGCAGCGCCGGCAGCAAGCGGCAAGAGACCCAGTACTTC. Amino acids: CASSAGSKRQETQYF.

This clone was counted between two and nine times. The chain carries TRBV9 and TRBJ2-3; D assignment may be TRBD1 or TRBD2 (5 bases each). Per germline, CDR1 SGDLS and CDR2 YYNGEE. The germline V and J ends were trimmed by 0 bases and 0 bases, with 8 bases remaining between them. This CDR3 is 15 amino acids long. CDR3 sequence: CASSVGGMSTDTQYF. The CDR3 nucleotides read TGTGCCAGCAGCGTAGGGGGGATGAGCACAGATACGCAGTATTTT.

By sample fraction, this clone is medium-sized (0.01 to 0.1%). The chain employs TRBV27 and TRBJ2-5; D call uncertain. The germline V and J ends were trimmed by 6 bases and 5 bases, with 16 bases remaining between them. The germline gives CDR1 MNHEY, CDR2 SMNVEV (reference sequence). CDR3 length equals 14 residues. The CDR3 spells CASSLHVYVETQYF. The CDR3 DNA reads TGTGCCAGCAGCCTACACGTCTACGTTGAGACCCAGTACTTC.

In this sample, this clone turned up once. V and J are TRBV25-1 and TRBJ2-5; 10 nucleotides agree with TRBD2. Germline values: CDR1 MGHDK, CDR2 SYGVNS. J was trimmed by 4 bases and V by 3 bases; bases with no gene match: 8. The CDR3 is 16 amino acids. This CDR3 reads CASSDRTSGGGETQYF. In DNA, the CDR3 is TGTGCCAGCAGTGATCGGACTAGCGGAGGGGGAGAGACCCAGTACTTC.

The J gene is TRBJ1-6, the V gene TRBV7-8; D may be TRBD1 (6 bases). Germline CDR1 reads SGHVS; CDR2 reads FQNEAQ. This CDR3 region has 17 residues. V was trimmed by 8 bases and J by 7 bases, leaving 24 bases between them. CDR3 nucleotides: TGTGCCAGCCCCGTTCAGGACCCGGGACACGAAAATTCACCCCTCCACTTT. This encodes CASPVQDPGHENSPLHF.

This chain uses TRBV7-3 with TRBJ1-1; D is unresolved. V was cut by 0 bases and J by 3 bases, with 5 bases left in between. CDR3 size: 13 residues. Per the germline V gene, CDR1 is SGHTA and CDR2 is FQGTGA. This CDR3 reads CASSLTADTEAFF. The CDR3 bases are TGTGCCAGCAGCTTAACGGCGGACACTGAAGCTTTCTTT. The entire variable domain, with the rest obtained from reference TRBV7-3 and TRBJ1-1, is as follows: GAGVSQTPSNKVTEKGKYVELRCDPISGHTALYWYRQSLGQGPEFLIYFQGTGAADDSGLPNDRFFAVRPEGSVSTLKIQRTERGDSAVYLCASSLTADTEAFFGQGTRLTVV.

The genes are TRBV5-1 and TRBJ2-1, with D possibly matching TRBD2 (5 bases). Trimming took off 4 bases at V and 8 bases at J, with 16 bases between the two ends. The CDR3 is 14 residues long. Looked up from germline, CDR1 is SGHRS and CDR2 is YFSETQ. CDR3 in amino acids: CASSPGISGYEQFF. CDR3 coding DNA: TGCGCCAGCAGCCCCGGGATATCGGGCTATGAGCAGTTCTTC.

CDR3 coding DNA: TGTGCCAGTAGTTTGGGGGGGAACACTGAAGCTTTCTTT. Protein: CASSLGGNTEAFF. This chain connects TRBV19 to TRBJ1-1; D perhaps matches TRBD1 (5 bases). This CDR3 region has 13 residues. V dropped 5 bases and J dropped 1 base, with 8 bases sitting between them. Germline-derived CDR1 and CDR2 are LNHDA and SQIVND (reference sequence). Supplemented by reference TRBV19 and TRBJ1-1, the full variable domain reads DGGITQSPKYLFRKEGQNVTLSCEQNLNHDAMYWYRQDPGQGLRLIYYSQIVNDFQKGDIAEGYSVSREKKESFPLTVTSAQKNPTAFYLCASSLGGNTEAFFGQGTRLTVV.

V and J are TRBV19 and TRBJ2-1, with D possibly called TRBD1 or TRBD2 (6 bases each). The CDR3 is 12 amino acids. Germline CDR1 and CDR2: LNHDA and SQIVND (reference sequence). Trimming removed 8 bases from V and 9 bases from J, with 14 bases in between. Here the CDR3 reads CASPLGGVEQFF. The CDR3 bases are TGTGCCAGTCCCCTGGGGGGCGTTGAGCAGTTCTTC.

The chain links TRBV7-8 to TRBJ1-2; weak D call: TRBD1 (5 bases). The germline V gene encodes CDR1 SGHVS and CDR2 FQNEAQ. The V gene lost 2 bases and the J gene lost 9 bases, with 16 bases spanning the gap. The CDR3 length is 14 residues. CDR3 loop: CASSLTNGGSRYTF. In DNA, the CDR3 is TGTGCCAGCAGCTTAACCAACGGGGGGTCTCGCTACACCTTC.

The chain has TRBV21-1 and TRBJ2-3. TRBV21-1 is described as a pseudogene. The CDR3 covers 16 residues. The CDR3 sequence is CASSKVPRGRTDTQYF. CDR3 bases: TGTGCCAGCAGCAAAGTCCCGAGGGGTCGCACAGATACGCAGTATTTT.

The chain is built from TRBV7-9 and TRBJ1-3, with a possible D match to TRBD1 (5 bases). The germline gives CDR1 SEHNR, CDR2 FQNEAQ (reference sequence). V shed 3 bases and J shed 8 bases, with 14 bases lying between them. The CDR3 totals 14 residues. The CDR3 nucleotides are TGTGCCAGCAGCTTCAGTCAGGGCGGGCACACCATATATTTT. This gives the protein CASSFSQGGHTIYF. The whole variable domain, remainder taken from reference TRBV7-9 and TRBJ1-3, is DTGVSQNPRHKITKRGQNVTFRCDPISEHNRLYWYRQTLGQGPEFLTYFQNEAQLEKSRLLSDRFSAERPKGSFSTLEIQRTEQGDSAMYLCASSFSQGGHTIYFGEGSWLTVV.

V and J are TRBV29-1 and TRBJ1-4; D unresolved. CDR3 size: 13 residues. The germline gives CDR1 SQVTM, CDR2 ANQGSEA. The V end was cut by 6 bases, the J end by 4 bases, with 12 bases between. Here the CDR3 DNA reads TGCAGCGTGGCGACCGGGAATAATGAAAAACTGTTTTTT. This translates into CSVATGNNEKLFF. Supplemented by reference TRBV29-1 and TRBJ1-4, the full variable domain reads SAVISQKPSRDICQRGTSLTIQCQVDSQVTMMFWYRQQPGQSLTLIATANQGSEATYESGFVIDKFPISRPNLTFSTLTVSNMSPEDSSIYLCSVATGNNEKLFFGSGTQLSVL.

This rearrangement joins TRBV5-1 to TRBJ1-3; D uncertain. In germline, CDR1 is SGHRS, CDR2 YFSETQ. The length of the CDR3 is 15 residues. Trimming cost V 0 bases and J 3 bases, with 10 bases left between them. The CDR3 DNA sequence: TGCGCCAGCAGCTTGGGTTGGGTCGGTGGAAACACCATATATTTT. Amino acid sequence: CASSLGWVGGNTIYF.

The rearrangement joins TRBV21-1 to TRBJ2-4; the table gives TRBD2 as D, unverified against the DNA. TRBV21-1 corresponds to a pseudogene. The CDR3 consists of 19 residues. The chain's CDR3 is CASSSAGRGGLLGKNIQYF. The DNA for the CDR3 is TGTGCCAGCAGCTCGGCCGGGCGGGGGGGCCTTTTAGGCAAAAACATTCAGTACTTC.

As concerns this clone: The junction departs from germline at one end; a sequencing error may be responsible. The DNA of the CDR3 is TGTGCCAGCAGCGTAGCTCCGACTAGCGGGGGGAAAGATCCGCAGTATTTT. Protein: CASSVAPTSGGKDPQYF. The rearrangement joins TRBV9 to TRBJ2-3; 13 bases line up with TRBD2. This CDR3 has 17 residues. Germline V gene data show CDR1 as SGDLS and CDR2 as YYNGEE.

This sequence joins TRBV7-3 and TRBJ1-1; no firm D call. CDR3 length: 14 residues. The germline V and J ends were trimmed by 1 base and 1 base, with 7 bases remaining between them. CDR1 and CDR2 from the germline V gene are SGHTA and FQGTGA. As DNA, the CDR3 is TGTGCCAGCAGCTTAAATCCCGGGAACACTGAAGCTTTCTTT. It codes for CASSLNPGNTEAFF. The full variable domain, rest sourced from reference TRBV7-3 and TRBJ1-1, is GAGVSQTPSNKVTEKGKYVELRCDPISGHTALYWYRQSLGQGPEFLIYFQGTGAADDSGLPNDRFFAVRPEGSVSTLKIQRTERGDSAVYLCASSLNPGNTEAFFGQGTRLTVV.

This chain links TRBV7-7 with TRBJ1-5; D uncertain. V shed 2 bases and J shed 6 bases, with 8 bases lying between them. Germline CDR1 reads SSHAT; CDR2 reads FNYEAQ (reference sequence). There are 13 residues in the CDR3. The CDR3 nucleotides read TGTGCCAGCAGCTTAAACATGGGTCAGCCCCAGCATTTT. Translated: CASSLNMGQPQHF.

Only one count was recorded for this clone. The chain recombines TRBV9 with TRBJ1-1; 11 bases are a match to TRBD1. Germline V lookup: CDR1 SGDLS, CDR2 YYNGEE. V gave up 2 bases and J gave up 4 bases; unmatched junction bases: 1. CDR3 size: 14 residues. The chain's CDR3 is CASSVGTGGTEAFF. CDR3 in DNA: TGTGCCAGCAGCGTCGGGACAGGGGGCACTGAAGCTTTCTTT.

The chain uses TRBV5-1 and TRBJ2-5; 9 bases map to TRBD1. CDR1 is SGHRS and CDR2 is YFSETQ in the germline V gene. This CDR3 is 14 amino acids long. V shed 5 bases and J 5 bases; nucleotides not matched to a gene: 7. The CDR3 bases are TGCGCCAGCAGAGATACAGGGGGCGTCGAGACCCAGTACTTC. The encoded protein is CASRDTGGVETQYF.

The CDR3 loop is CASSLRDLEEAFF. The CDR3 DNA reads TGTGCCAGCAGTTTACGGGACTTGGAAGAAGCTTTCTTT. This chain links TRBV12-3 or TRBV12-4 with TRBJ1-1; TRBD1 might be the D (5 bases). Trimming took off 2 bases at V and 8 bases at J, with 12 bases between the two ends. The CDR3 length is 13 residues.